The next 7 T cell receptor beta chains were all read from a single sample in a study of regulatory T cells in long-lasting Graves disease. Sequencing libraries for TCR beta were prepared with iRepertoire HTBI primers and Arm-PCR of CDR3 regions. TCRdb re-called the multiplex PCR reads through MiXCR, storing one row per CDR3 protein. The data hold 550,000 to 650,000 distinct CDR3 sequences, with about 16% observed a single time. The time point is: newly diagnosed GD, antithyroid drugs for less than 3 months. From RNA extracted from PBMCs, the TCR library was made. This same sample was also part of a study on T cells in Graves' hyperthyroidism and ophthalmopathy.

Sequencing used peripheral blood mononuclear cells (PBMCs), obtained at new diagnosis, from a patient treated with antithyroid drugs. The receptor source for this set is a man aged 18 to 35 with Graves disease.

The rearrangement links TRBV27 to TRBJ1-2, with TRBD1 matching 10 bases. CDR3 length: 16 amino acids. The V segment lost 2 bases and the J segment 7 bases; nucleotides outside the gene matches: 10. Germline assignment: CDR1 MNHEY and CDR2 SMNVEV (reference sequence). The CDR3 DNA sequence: TGTGCCAGCAGTTTAGGGCCGGGACAGGGGCGAGGTGGCTACACCTTC. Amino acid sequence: CASSLGPGQGRGGYTF.

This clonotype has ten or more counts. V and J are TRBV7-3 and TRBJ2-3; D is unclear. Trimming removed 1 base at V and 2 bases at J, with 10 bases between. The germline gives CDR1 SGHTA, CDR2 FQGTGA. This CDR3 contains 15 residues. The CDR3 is CASSLSIASTDTQYF. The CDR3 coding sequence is TGTGCCAGCAGCTTAAGCATCGCATCCACAGATACGCAGTATTTT. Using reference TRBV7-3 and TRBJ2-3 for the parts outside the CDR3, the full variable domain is GAGVSQTPSNKVTEKGKYVELRCDPISGHTALYWYRQSLGQGPEFLIYFQGTGAADDSGLPNDRFFAVRPEGSVSTLKIQRTERGDSAVYLCASSLSIASTDTQYFGPGTRLTVL.

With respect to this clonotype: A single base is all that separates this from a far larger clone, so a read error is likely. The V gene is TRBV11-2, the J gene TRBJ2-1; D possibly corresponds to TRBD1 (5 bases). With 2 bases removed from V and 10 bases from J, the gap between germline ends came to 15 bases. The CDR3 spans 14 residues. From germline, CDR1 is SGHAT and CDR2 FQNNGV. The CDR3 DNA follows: TGTGCCAGCAGCTTACAGGCAGGGTTGACCGAGCAGTTCTTC. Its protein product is CASSLQAGLTEQFF. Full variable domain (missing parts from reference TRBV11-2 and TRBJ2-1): EAGVAQSPRYKIIEKRQSVAFWCNPISGHATLYWYQQILGQGPKLLIQFQNNGVVDDSQLPKDRFSAERLKGVDSTLKIQPAKLEDSAVYLCASSLQAGLTEQFFGPGTRLTVL.

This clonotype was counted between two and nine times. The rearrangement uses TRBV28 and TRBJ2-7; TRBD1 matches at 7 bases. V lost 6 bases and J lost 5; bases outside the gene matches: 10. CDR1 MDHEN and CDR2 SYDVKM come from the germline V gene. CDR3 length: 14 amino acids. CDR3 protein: CASRPTGTVDEQYF. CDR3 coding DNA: TGTGCCAGCAGGCCAACCGGGACAGTTGACGAGCAGTACTTC.

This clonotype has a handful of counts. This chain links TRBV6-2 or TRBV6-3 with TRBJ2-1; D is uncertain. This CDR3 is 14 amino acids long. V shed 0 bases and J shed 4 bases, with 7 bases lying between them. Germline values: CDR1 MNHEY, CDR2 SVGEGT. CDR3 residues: CASSYSPDYNEQFF. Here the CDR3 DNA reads TGTGCCAGCAGTTACTCTCCCGATTACAATGAGCAGTTCTTC.

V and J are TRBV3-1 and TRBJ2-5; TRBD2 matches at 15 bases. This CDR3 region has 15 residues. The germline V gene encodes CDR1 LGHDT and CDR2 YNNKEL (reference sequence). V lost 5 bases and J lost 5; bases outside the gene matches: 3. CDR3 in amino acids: CASSGLAGGRETQYF. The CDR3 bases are TGTGCCAGCAGCGGACTAGCGGGAGGGAGGGAGACCCAGTACTTC.

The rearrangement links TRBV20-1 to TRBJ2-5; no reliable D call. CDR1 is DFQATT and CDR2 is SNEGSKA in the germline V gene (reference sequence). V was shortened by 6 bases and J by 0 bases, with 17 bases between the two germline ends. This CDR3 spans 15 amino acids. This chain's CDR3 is CSARNPHVDQETQYF. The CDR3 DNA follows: TGCAGTGCGCGCAACCCCCATGTGGACCAAGAGACCCAGTACTTC.